The T cell receptor (beta chain) described here comes from a study of shared clonotypes between healthy human individuals. At the level of the study: A donor's plate count was three for CD4 naive and three for CD4 memory; CD8 naive had two and CD8 memory one.

The authors loaded about 0.2 ug DNA, 28,000 or so T cell genomes, into sorted-subset replicate PCRs. The assay was immunoSEQ multiplex PCR, and TCRdb's table has in-frame clones only and misses some. The table includes roughly 330,000 clones, 74% detected once. The germline gives CDR1 SGHNT, CDR2 YYREEE (reference sequence). The germline V and J ends were trimmed by 0 bases and 2 bases, with 12 bases remaining between them. There are 15 residues in the CDR3. In regard to this clone: What it binds is not known.

General observations from the study: Sampling was confined to blood; repertoires within tissues likely differ. The study drew on few donors, limiting represented genetic and exposure-history diversity.

This TCR was sampled from a man under 40 in good health. Sequences were obtained from memory CD4+ T cells sorted from blood. Noted subset: CD45RA-negative fraction. This chain joins TRBV5-4 and TRBJ2-7; possibly TRBD1 for D (7 bases). The CDR3 sequence is CASSLGAGQTYEQYF. The CDR3 nucleotides read TGTGCCAGCAGCTTGGGGGCGGGACAGACCTACGAGCAGTACTTC.